What follows are 22 T cell receptor beta chains derived from one specimen sequenced in a study of blood T cell repertoires in COVID-19. The assay was immunoSEQ multiplex PCR, and TCRdb's table has in-frame clones only and misses some. Of over 50,000 clones in the sample, around 86% were seen once. Sample: peripheral blood. The receptor set was obtained from a human donor in a cohort sampled during active COVID-19.

The J gene is TRBJ2-1, the V gene TRBV7-2, with 9 bases that match TRBD2. The CDR3 sequence is 14 residues long. V shed 3 bases, J shed 6 bases, and the junction held 3 bases outside the gene matches. Germline CDR1 SGHTA, CDR2 FQGNSA. CDR3 loop: CASSFVREGNEQFF. CDR3 nucleotides: TGTGCCAGCAGCTTTGTGCGGGAGGGCAATGAGCAGTTCTTC.

The rearrangement links TRBV5-1 to TRBJ1-6, with no clear D. The CDR3 has 14 amino acids. The germline CDR1 and CDR2 sequences are SGHRS and YFSETQ. V was cut by 3 bases and J by 5 bases, with 9 bases left in between. As DNA, the CDR3 is TGCGCCAGCAGCTCAGGACTAGATAATTCACCCCTCCACTTT. Its translation is CASSSGLDNSPLHF.

This clone was seen a single time. The rearrangement links TRBV19 to TRBJ1-2; maybe TRBD1 (5 bases). V was pared by 8 bases and J by 4 bases, with 23 bases between. Germline V gives CDR1 LNHDA, CDR2 SQIVND (reference sequence). This CDR3 has 16 amino acids. The CDR3 nucleotides read TGTGCCAGTCGATCCAGACAGTCCCTCTTGGGCTATGGCTACACCTTC. Its protein product is CASRSRQSLLGYGYTF.

The V gene is TRBV7-7, the J gene TRBJ2-1; D possibly corresponds to TRBD1 (5 bases). Trimming pared 5 bases from V and 6 bases from J, leaving 17 bases between. The CDR3 sequence is 15 residues long. Per germline, CDR1 SSHAT and CDR2 FNYEAQ (reference sequence). The CDR3 DNA is TGTGCCAGCAGCCCGGTGCCAGGGCCGAGCAATGAGCAGTTCTTC. Translating it yields CASSPVPGPSNEQFF.

CDR3 nucleotides: TGTGCCAGCTCACCGATTCAGGGGTTCACAGATACGCAGTATTTT. Translating it yields CASSPIQGFTDTQYF. This chain joins TRBV18 and TRBJ2-3; D may be TRBD1 (6 bases). The CDR3 sequence is 15 residues long. V lost 3 bases to trimming and J lost 2 bases, with 12 bases between them. The V gene's germline CDR1 is KGHSH and CDR2 LQKENI.

In nucleotides, the CDR3 is TGTGCCAGCAGTTATGTCCCAGGGAACTATGGCTACACCTTC. Amino acid sequence: CASSYVPGNYGYTF. The chain couples TRBV6-2 or TRBV6-3 to TRBJ1-2, with TRBD1 as a possible D gene (5 bases). V was clipped by 3 bases and J by 2 bases, with 10 bases between them. Germline V gene data show CDR1 as MNHEY and CDR2 as SVGEGT. The CDR3 runs 14 residues.

The chain combines TRBV18 with TRBJ2-1, with 7 bases that match TRBD2. This CDR3 is 14 amino acids long. From germline, CDR1 is KGHSH and CDR2 LQKENI. V trimming: 8 bases; J trimming: 9 bases; junction bases outside the gene matches: 13. Written as DNA, the CDR3 is TGTGCCAGCACCCTAGCGGCTGGTATTCCTGAGCAGTTCTTC. Amino acid sequence: CASTLAAGIPEQFF.

This clone was seen a few times. The V gene is TRBV7-6, the J gene TRBJ1-1; D possibly corresponds to TRBD1 (6 bases). Germline V lookup: CDR1 SGHVS, CDR2 FNYEAQ. V was pared by 5 bases and J by 8 bases, with 15 bases between. The CDR3 is made up of 13 amino acids. CDR3 DNA sequence: TGTGCCAGCAGCGAAAAGACAGGCCACGAAGCTTTCTTT. Residues: CASSEKTGHEAFF.

The chain employs TRBV5-1 and TRBJ2-7; D gene ambiguous. In germline, CDR1 is SGHRS, CDR2 YFSETQ. The CDR3 has 13 residues. V was pared by 4 bases and J by 3 bases, with 11 bases between. The CDR3 DNA reads as TGCGCCAGCAGCCCTGGTGCTATCTACGAGCAGTACTTC. Translation gives CASSPGAIYEQYF.

This chain connects TRBV5-1 to TRBJ2-5; D may be TRBD2 (6 bases). Trimming removed 2 bases from V and 9 bases from J, with 14 bases in between. The CDR3 totals 13 residues. Germline V CDR1 and CDR2: SGHRS, YFSETQ. This CDR3 reads CASSLGEVRAQYF. The CDR3 DNA sequence: TGCGCCAGCAGCTTAGGGGAGGTGAGGGCCCAGTACTTC.

The chain is built from TRBV5-5 and TRBJ2-2; the match to TRBD1 covers 12 bases. Germline lookup yields CDR1 SGHKS and CDR2 YYEKEE (reference sequence). V dropped 4 bases and J dropped 5; count of bases not matched to a gene: 3. The CDR3 loop spans 15 amino acids. CDR3 sequence (DNA): TGTGCCAGCAGCCGGGGACAGGGGGCGACCGGGGAGCTGTTTTTT. Its protein product is CASSRGQGATGELFF.

The chain uses TRBV9 and TRBJ2-7, with TRBD1 identical over 7 bases. Unmatched junction bases numbered 6, after V lost 4 bases and J lost 2 bases. This CDR3 has 14 amino acids. Germline V CDR1 and CDR2: SGDLS, YYNGEE. CDR3 DNA sequence: TGTGCCAGCAGCCCTCAGACAGGGACCTACGAGCAGTACTTC. Amino acid sequence: CASSPQTGTYEQYF.

The chain recombines TRBV11-3 with TRBJ2-2; tentative D call: TRBD2 (5 bases). The V gene's germline CDR1 is SGHNT and CDR2 YENEEA. V lost 1 base to trimming and J lost 5 bases, with 11 bases between them. The CDR3 contains 15 residues. DNA of the CDR3: TGTGCCAGCAGCTTAGGGGTCCGGAGGACCGGGGAGCTGTTTTTT. This codes for CASSLGVRRTGELFF. Together with reference TRBV11-3 and TRBJ2-2, the CDR3 gives the full variable domain: EAGVVQSPRYKIIEKKQPVAFWCNPISGHNTLYWYLQNLGQGPELLIRYENEEAVDDSQLPKDRFSAERLKGVDSTLKIQPAELGDSAVYLCASSLGVRRTGELFFGEGSRLTVL.

This chain links TRBV5-4 with TRBJ1-3; unclear D gene. CDR1 and CDR2 from the germline V gene are SGHNT and YYREEE (reference sequence). V dropped 4 bases and J dropped 8 bases, with 13 bases sitting between them. There are 13 residues in the CDR3. DNA for the CDR3: TGTGCCAGCAGCCCCACCTGGGGAGACACCATATATTTT. This gives the protein CASSPTWGDTIYF.

The J gene is TRBJ2-4, the V gene TRBV21-1; the table's D call of TRBD1 was not tested on the DNA. TRBV21-1 is described as a pseudogene. CDR3 length: 13 residues. CDR3 sequence: CASSKGGRNIQYF. The CDR3 DNA reads TGTGCCAGCAGCAAAGGGGGCAGAAACATTCAGTACTTC.

The genes are TRBV1 and TRBJ2-7; no DNA check was done on the table's D call, TRBD2. TRBV1 is recorded as a pseudogene. This CDR3 region has 15 residues. CDR3 sequence: CTSSQLWTSGMEQYF. In DNA, the CDR3 is TGCACCAGCAGCCAACTCTGGACTAGCGGTATGGAGCAGTACTTC.

The chain couples TRBV28 to TRBJ1-1, with D possibly matching TRBD1 (5 bases). V lost 1 base to trimming and J lost 1 base, with 10 bases between them. The CDR3 is made up of 15 amino acids. CDR1 MDHEN and CDR2 SYDVKM come from the germline V gene. DNA for the CDR3: TGTGCCAGCAGTTTATCGCGGGGGGGGAACACTGAAGCTTTCTTT. This encodes CASSLSRGGNTEAFF.

This chain uses TRBV28 with TRBJ1-1, with D tentatively TRBD1 (6 bases). Between the trimmed V and J ends, which lost 0 bases and 1 base, there was a span of 12 bases. Per the germline V gene, CDR1 is MDHEN and CDR2 is SYDVKM. This CDR3 is built from 16 residues. CDR3 sequence (DNA): TGTGCCAGCAGTTTATGGGGGGCAGGGCAGAACACTGAAGCTTTCTTT. It translates to CASSLWGAGQNTEAFF.

V is TRBV7-2 and J is TRBJ2-5, with D maybe TRBD1 (6 bases). With 4 bases removed from V and 2 bases from J, the gap between germline ends came to 17 bases. This CDR3 has 16 amino acids. Germline V gene data show CDR1 as SGHTA and CDR2 as FQGNSA. CDR3 loop: CASSSQGPKGQETQYF. The CDR3 DNA follows: TGTGCCAGCAGCTCACAGGGTCCTAAGGGTCAAGAGACCCAGTACTTC.

This chain links TRBV5-1 with TRBJ2-3, with 11 bases that match TRBD2. The CDR3 is 16 residues long. Trimming took 4 bases from V and 3 from J; bases not matched to a gene: 7. Germline CDR1 and CDR2: SGHRS and YFSETQ. Here the CDR3 DNA reads TGCGCCAGCAGCCTCCGGACTAGCGGGCCAACAGATACGCAGTATTTT. It codes for CASSLRTSGPTDTQYF.

V usage is TRBV10-1 and J usage is TRBJ2-1, with D unclear. V was clipped by 2 bases and J by 8 bases, with 13 bases between them. The CDR3 extends over 14 amino acids. Germline CDR1 WNHNN, CDR2 SYGVQD (reference sequence). DNA of the CDR3: TGCGCCAGCAGTGAGAGCCCACTCGGAGATGAGCAGTTCTTC. It codes for CASSESPLGDEQFF.

The chain combines TRBV5-1 with TRBJ2-7; TRBD2 matches at 7 bases. V shed 0 bases and J 5 bases; nucleotides not matched to a gene: 2. CDR1 and CDR2 from the germline V gene are SGHRS and YFSETQ. CDR3 size: 13 residues. DNA of the CDR3: TGCGCCAGCAGCTTGGCGGGGGGTCACGAGCAGTACTTC. Residues: CASSLAGGHEQYF.